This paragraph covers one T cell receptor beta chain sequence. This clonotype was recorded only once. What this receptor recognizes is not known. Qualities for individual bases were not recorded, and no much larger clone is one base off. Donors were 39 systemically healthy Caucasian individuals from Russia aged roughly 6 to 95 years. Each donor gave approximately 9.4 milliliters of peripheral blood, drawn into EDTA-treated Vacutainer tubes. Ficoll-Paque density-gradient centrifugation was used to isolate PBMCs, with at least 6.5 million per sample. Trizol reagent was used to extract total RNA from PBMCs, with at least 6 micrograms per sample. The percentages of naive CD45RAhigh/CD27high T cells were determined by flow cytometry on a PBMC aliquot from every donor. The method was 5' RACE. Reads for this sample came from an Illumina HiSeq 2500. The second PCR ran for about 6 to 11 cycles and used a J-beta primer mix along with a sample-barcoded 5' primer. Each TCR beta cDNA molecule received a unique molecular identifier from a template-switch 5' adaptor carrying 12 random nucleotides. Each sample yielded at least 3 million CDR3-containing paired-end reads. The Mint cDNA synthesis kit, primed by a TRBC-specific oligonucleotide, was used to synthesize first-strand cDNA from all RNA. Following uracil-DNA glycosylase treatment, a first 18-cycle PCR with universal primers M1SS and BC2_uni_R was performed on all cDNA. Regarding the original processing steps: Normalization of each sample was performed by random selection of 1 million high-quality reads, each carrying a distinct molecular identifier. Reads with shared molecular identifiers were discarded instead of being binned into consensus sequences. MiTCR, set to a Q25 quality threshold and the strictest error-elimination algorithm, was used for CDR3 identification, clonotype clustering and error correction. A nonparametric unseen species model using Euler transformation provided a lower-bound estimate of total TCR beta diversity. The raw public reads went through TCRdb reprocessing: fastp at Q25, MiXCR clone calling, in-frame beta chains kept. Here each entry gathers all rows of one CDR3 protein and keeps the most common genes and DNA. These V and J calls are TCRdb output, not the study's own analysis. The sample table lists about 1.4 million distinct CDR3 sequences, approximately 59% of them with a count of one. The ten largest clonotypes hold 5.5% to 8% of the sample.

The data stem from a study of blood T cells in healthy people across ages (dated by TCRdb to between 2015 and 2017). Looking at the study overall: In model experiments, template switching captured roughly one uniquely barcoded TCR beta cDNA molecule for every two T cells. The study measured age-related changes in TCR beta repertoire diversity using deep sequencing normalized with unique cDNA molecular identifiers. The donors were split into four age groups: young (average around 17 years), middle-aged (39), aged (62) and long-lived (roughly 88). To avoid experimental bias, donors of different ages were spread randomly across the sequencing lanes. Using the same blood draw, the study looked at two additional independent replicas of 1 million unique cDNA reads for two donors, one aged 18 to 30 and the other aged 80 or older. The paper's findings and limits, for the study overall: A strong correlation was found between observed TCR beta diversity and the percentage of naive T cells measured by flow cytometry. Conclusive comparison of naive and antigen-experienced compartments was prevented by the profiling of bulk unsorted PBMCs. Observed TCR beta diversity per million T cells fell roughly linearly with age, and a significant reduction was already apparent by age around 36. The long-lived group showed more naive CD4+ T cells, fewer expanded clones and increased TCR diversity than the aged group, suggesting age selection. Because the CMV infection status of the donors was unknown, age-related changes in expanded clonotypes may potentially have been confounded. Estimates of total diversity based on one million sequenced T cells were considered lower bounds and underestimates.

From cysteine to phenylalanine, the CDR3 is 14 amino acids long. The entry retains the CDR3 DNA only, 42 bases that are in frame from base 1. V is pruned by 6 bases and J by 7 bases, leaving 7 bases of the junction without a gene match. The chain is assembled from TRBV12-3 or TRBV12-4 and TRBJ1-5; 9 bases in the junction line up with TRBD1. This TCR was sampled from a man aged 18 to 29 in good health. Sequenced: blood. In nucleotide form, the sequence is TGTGCCAGCAGCCTAACAGGGGGCCAGCAGCCCCAGCATTTT. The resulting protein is CASSLTGGQQPQHF.